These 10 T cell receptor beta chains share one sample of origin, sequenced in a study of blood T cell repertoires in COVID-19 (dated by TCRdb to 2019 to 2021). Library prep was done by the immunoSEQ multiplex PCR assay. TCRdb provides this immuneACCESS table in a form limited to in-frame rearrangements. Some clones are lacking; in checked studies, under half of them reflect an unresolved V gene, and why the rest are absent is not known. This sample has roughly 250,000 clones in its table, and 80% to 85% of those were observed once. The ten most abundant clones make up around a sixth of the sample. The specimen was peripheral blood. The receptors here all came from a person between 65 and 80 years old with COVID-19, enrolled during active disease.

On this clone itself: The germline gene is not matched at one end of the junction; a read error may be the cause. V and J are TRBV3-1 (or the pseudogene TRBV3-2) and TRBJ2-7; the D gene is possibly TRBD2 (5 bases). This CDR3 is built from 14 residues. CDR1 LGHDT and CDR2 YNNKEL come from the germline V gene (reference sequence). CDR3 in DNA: TGTGCCGGCAGCACCGGACTGACCAGCTACGAGCAGTACTTC. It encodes CAGSTGLTSYEQYF.

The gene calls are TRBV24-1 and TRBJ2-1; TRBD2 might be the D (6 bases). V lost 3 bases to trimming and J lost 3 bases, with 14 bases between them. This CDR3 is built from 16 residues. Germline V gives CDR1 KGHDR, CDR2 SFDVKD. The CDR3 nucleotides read TGTGCCACCAGTGATGGTGGGAGGAATCTCTACAATGAGCAGTTCTTC. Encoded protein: CATSDGGRNLYNEQFF.

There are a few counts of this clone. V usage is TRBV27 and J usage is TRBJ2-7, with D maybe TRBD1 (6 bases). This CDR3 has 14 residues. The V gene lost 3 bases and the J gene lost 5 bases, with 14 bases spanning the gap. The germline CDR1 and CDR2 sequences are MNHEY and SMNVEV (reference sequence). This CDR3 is CASSLNRASDEQYF. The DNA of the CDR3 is TGTGCCAGCAGTTTGAACAGGGCCAGCGACGAGCAGTACTTC.

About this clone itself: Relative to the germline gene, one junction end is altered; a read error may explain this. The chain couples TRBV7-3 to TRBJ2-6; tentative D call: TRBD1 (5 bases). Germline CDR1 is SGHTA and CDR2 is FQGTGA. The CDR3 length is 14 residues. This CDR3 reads CASSSNRGANVLTF. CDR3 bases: TGTGCCAGCAGCTCGAATCGTGGGGCTAACGTCCTGACTTTC.

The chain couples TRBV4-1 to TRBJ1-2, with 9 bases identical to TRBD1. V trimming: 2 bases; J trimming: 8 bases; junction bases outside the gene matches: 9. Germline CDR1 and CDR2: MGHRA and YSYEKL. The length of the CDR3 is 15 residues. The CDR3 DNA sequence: TGCGCCAGCAGCCAAATATTGGGACAGGGCGCGGGCTACACCTTC. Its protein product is CASSQILGQGAGYTF.

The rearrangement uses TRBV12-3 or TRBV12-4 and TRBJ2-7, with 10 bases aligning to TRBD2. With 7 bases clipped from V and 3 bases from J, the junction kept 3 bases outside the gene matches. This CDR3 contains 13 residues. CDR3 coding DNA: TGTGCCAGCACCGTAGCGGGGGGCTACGAGCAGTACTTC. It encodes CASTVAGGYEQYF.

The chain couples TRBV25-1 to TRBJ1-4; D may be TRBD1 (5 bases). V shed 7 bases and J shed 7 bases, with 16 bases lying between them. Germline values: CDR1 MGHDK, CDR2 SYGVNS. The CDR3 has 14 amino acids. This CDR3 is CASTSAGGFEKLFF. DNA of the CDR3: TGTGCCAGCACCTCGGCGGGGGGGTTTGAAAAACTGTTTTTT.

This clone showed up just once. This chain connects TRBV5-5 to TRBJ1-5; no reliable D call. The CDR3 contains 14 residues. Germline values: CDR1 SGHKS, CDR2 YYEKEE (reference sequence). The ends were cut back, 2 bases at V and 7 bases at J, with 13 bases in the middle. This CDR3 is CASSFLIAEQPQHF. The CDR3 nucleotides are TGTGCCAGCAGCTTCTTAATCGCGGAGCAGCCCCAGCATTTT.

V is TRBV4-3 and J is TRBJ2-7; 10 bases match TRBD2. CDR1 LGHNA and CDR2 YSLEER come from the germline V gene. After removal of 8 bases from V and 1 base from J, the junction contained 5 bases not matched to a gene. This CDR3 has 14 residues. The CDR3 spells CASSGGLASYEQYF. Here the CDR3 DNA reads TGCGCCAGCTCGGGGGGACTAGCGTCCTACGAGCAGTACTTC.

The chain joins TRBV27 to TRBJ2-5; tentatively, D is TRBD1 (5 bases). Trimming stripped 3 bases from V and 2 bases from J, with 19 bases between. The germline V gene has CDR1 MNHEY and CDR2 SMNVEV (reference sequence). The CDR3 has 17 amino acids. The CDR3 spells CASSFSTGPVTQETQYF. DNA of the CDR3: TGTGCCAGCAGTTTCTCCACAGGCCCCGTTACGCAAGAGACCCAGTACTTC.